This is a list of T cell receptor beta chains from one sample in a study of blood T cell repertoires in COVID-19. Profiling relied on immunoSEQ multiplex PCR, and the TCRdb table lists in-frame clones only, not all of them. The table records around 31,000 clones, roughly 90% of them present only once. Sample: peripheral blood. The receptors shown here come from a woman between 40 and 50 years old with active or convalescent COVID-19. The CDR3 runs from the conserved cysteine through the conserved F or W. Fields, in order: J gene, clone size, V gene, D gene, CDR3 protein, CDR3 DNA. A D gene is named only where the DNA matches it firmly. For some rows the clone size is stated as once, few or many, or as a class when expanded; others skip it.

>TRBJ2-7|.|TRBV5-1|.
CASSSEGGDEQYF
TGCGCCAGCAGCTCCGAGGGGGGGGACGAGCAGTACTTC
>TRBJ1-2|.|TRBV16|TRBD1
CASSRRQGPLVGYTF
TGTGCCAGCAGTCGTCGACAGGGGCCTTTGGTTGGCTACACCTTC
>TRBJ2-5|.|TRBV5-1|.
CASSPRRSQETQYF
TGCGCCAGCAGCCCTAGAAGGAGCCAAGAGACCCAGTACTTC
>TRBJ2-2|.|TRBV6-1|TRBD2
CASSEAPPSGVNTGELFF
TGTGCCAGCAGTGAAGCGCCTCCTAGCGGGGTGAACACCGGGGAGCTGTTTTTT
>TRBJ2-5|.|TRBV6-5|.
CASLRGGFQETQYF
TGTGCCAGCTTGAGGGGAGGATTCCAAGAGACCCAGTACTTC
>TRBJ2-3|.|TRBV10-3|.
CAISESAENTDTQYF
TGTGCCATCAGTGAGTCTGCGGAAAACACAGATACGCAGTATTTT
>TRBJ1-4|.|TRBV10-3|TRBD1
CAISERDRGVEKLFF
TGTGCCATCAGTGAACGGGACAGGGGTGTTGAAAAACTGTTTTTT
>TRBJ2-1|.|TRBV28|TRBD2
CASNLGETSGYNEQFF
TGTGCCAGCAACCTCGGGGAGACTAGCGGATACAATGAGCAGTTCTTC
>TRBJ2-3|once|TRBV19|TRBD2
CASSVTGTSGGKGTQYF
TGTGCCAGTAGTGTCACCGGGACTAGCGGGGGTAAGGGCACGCAGTATTTT
>TRBJ2-4|once|TRBV6-6|.
CASSYSQGLGKNIQYF
TGTGCCAGCAGTTACTCCCAGGGGCTAGGCAAAAACATTCAGTACTTC
>TRBJ2-7|.|TRBV12-2|.
CASRWAEGRPLPNEQYF
TGTGCAAGTCGGTGGGCCGAGGGCAGGCCCCTTCCTAACGAGCAGTACTTC
>TRBJ2-5|.|TRBV4-1|.
CASSLREGGYQETQYF
TGCGCCAGCAGCCTCAGGGAGGGGGGCTACCAAGAGACCCAGTACTTC
>TRBJ1-1|.|TRBV27|.
CASIGGTEAFF
TGTGCCAGCATCGGGGGCACTGAAGCTTTCTTT
>TRBJ2-5|.|TRBV19|TRBD1
CASSDRDRKPTGTQYF
TGTGCCAGTAGTGACCGGGACAGGAAACCTACGGGGACCCAGTACTTC
>TRBJ2-1|.|TRBV28|TRBD2
CASSPLAGAREQFF
TGTGCCAGCAGTCCCCTAGCGGGAGCGAGGGAGCAGTTCTTC
>TRBJ1-5|.|TRBV6-5|.
CASQTLTGNQPQHF
TGTGCCAGCCAAACCCTTACAGGGAATCAGCCCCAGCATTTT
>TRBJ2-7|once|TRBV30|TRBD1
CAWSGGQLHEQYF
TGTGCCTGGAGTGGGGGACAGCTCCACGAGCAGTACTTC
>TRBJ2-1|.|TRBV19|.
CASSIDSSYNEQFF
TGTGCCAGTAGTATCGATAGCTCCTACAATGAGCAGTTCTTC
>TRBJ2-3|.|TRBV7-6|TRBD1
CASSSDRVEDTQYF
TGTGCCAGCAGCTCGGACAGGGTTGAAGATACGCAGTATTTT
>TRBJ2-7|.|TRBV9|.
CASSSRGDRKDEQYF
TGTGCCAGCAGCTCCCGAGGTGACAGGAAAGACGAGCAGTACTTC
>TRBJ2-1|.|TRBV5-6|TRBD1
CASSLGSGTGVLTPTDRFF
TGTGCCAGCAGCTTAGGAAGTGGGACAGGGGTCCTTACGCCGACGGATCGGTTCTTC
>TRBJ2-2|.|TRBV2|TRBD2
CASNLAGATGELFF
TGTGCCAGCAACCTAGCGGGAGCCACCGGGGAGCTGTTTTTT
>TRBJ2-3|.|TRBV11-2|TRBD2
CASSPRTSGKGDTQYF
TGTGCCAGCAGCCCACGGACTAGCGGGAAGGGGGATACGCAGTATTTT
>TRBJ2-7|.|TRBV20-1|TRBD2
CSASRESGLADFSYEQYF
TGCAGTGCTAGTAGAGAATCCGGACTAGCGGACTTCTCCTACGAGCAGTACTTC
>TRBJ1-3|.|TRBV9|TRBD1
CASSVGAGGAGNTIYF
TGTGCCAGCAGCGTCGGAGCAGGGGGCGCGGGAAACACCATATATTTT
>TRBJ1-5|.|TRBV6-5|TRBD1
CASRPTGGSQPQHF
TGTGCCAGCAGACCTACAGGGGGCTCTCAGCCCCAGCATTTT
>TRBJ1-2|.|TRBV27|TRBD1
CASSLSGQAYGYTF
TGTGCCAGCAGTTTATCGGGACAGGCTTACGGCTACACCTTC
>TRBJ1-2|.|TRBV28|.
CASSLWGALNYGYTF
TGTGCCAGCAGTTTATGGGGGGCGCTTAACTATGGCTACACCTTC
>TRBJ1-1|.|TRBV5-5|.
CASSLDRGTEAFF
TGTGCCAGCAGCTTGGACCGCGGGACTGAAGCTTTCTTT
>TRBJ1-1|once|TRBV5-1|.
CASSLGAGSGAFF
TGCGCCAGCAGCTTGGGGGCAGGCTCCGGAGCTTTCTTT
>TRBJ2-5|.|TRBV6-5|TRBD1
CAISGQVQETQYF
TGTGCCATCTCCGGACAGGTTCAAGAGACCCAGTACTTC